Following are 7 T cell receptor beta chains from one sample sequenced in a study of blood T cell repertoires in COVID-19. The repertoire was sequenced with immunoSEQ multiplex PCR; TCRdb's copy has only in-frame clones and lacks some. Of 50,000 to 70,000 clones in the sample, around 76% were seen once. Sequenced: peripheral blood. These receptor sequences come from a man aged 45-65 years with active or convalescent COVID-19.

The chain has TRBV9 and TRBJ2-3; 8 positions agree with TRBD2. Germline lookup yields CDR1 SGDLS and CDR2 YYNGEE. V shed 0 bases and J 3 bases; nucleotides not matched to a gene: 6. The length of the CDR3 is 16 residues. DNA of the CDR3: TGTGCCAGCAGCGTAGTTACGGGGGGGCGAACAGATACGCAGTATTTT. Its protein product is CASSVVTGGRTDTQYF. Full variable domain (missing parts from reference TRBV9 and TRBJ2-3): DSGVTQTPKHLITATGQRVTLRCSPRSGDLSVYWYQQSLDQGLQFLIQYYNGEERAKGNILERFSAQQFPDLHSELNLSSLELGDSALYFCASSVVTGGRTDTQYFGPGTRLTVL.

This rearrangement joins TRBV16 to TRBJ1-1; TRBD1 is a possible D gene (6 bases). The CDR3 consists of 17 residues. Trimming took off 2 bases at V and 11 bases at J, with 27 bases between the two ends. CDR1 is KGHSY and CDR2 is FQNENV in the germline V gene. The CDR3 DNA reads TGTGCCAGCAGCCAAGTGGTCCCGGCGGGCGGGGGGCTGAAGGCTTTCTTT. It encodes CASSQVVPAGGGLKAFF.

The chain's CDR3 is CASSPLGGATRGEQYF. CDR3 nucleotide sequence: TGTGCCAGCTCACCACTGGGGGGAGCGACTAGAGGCGAGCAGTACTTC. V and J are TRBV18 and TRBJ2-7; D perhaps matches TRBD2 (6 bases). V was shortened by 1 base and J by 6 bases, with 19 bases between the two germline ends. The CDR3 spans 16 residues. Germline V gene lookup returns CDR1 KGHSH and CDR2 LQKENI.

The chain recombines TRBV10-3 with TRBJ2-1; 10 nucleotides align to TRBD1. The trim removed 6 bases at V and 7 bases at J, leaving 18 bases unmatched. The germline gives CDR1 ENHRY, CDR2 SYGVKD. The CDR3 loop spans 18 amino acids. The CDR3 reads CAIRPSRGDRGRENEQFF. CDR3 coding DNA: TGTGCCATCAGACCGAGTCGGGGGGACAGGGGACGGGAAAATGAGCAGTTCTTC.

J is TRBJ1-4 and V is TRBV7-6, with TRBD1 matching over 8 bases. With V trimmed by 5 bases and J by 3 bases, 8 bases remained unmatched. The CDR3 sequence is 16 residues long. CDR1 is SGHVS and CDR2 is FNYEAQ in the germline V gene. The CDR3 sequence: CASSRGTGGANEKLFF. The CDR3 coding sequence is TGTGCCAGCAGCCGTGGCACAGGGGGAGCTAATGAAAAACTGTTTTTT.

The gene calls are TRBV9 and TRBJ1-1; 9 bases agree with TRBD1. CDR3 size: 14 residues. In germline, CDR1 is SGDLS, CDR2 YYNGEE. Trimming removed 5 bases from V and 1 base from J; junction bases left unmatched: 3. The CDR3 is CASSLTGGNTEAFF. In nucleotides, the CDR3 is TGTGCCAGCAGTTTGACAGGGGGGAACACTGAAGCTTTCTTT.

The rearrangement joins TRBV7-9 to TRBJ2-2, with 13 nucleotides matching TRBD2. The CDR3 extends over 16 amino acids. After removal of 3 bases from V and 2 bases from J, the junction contained 0 bases not matched to a gene. Germline values: CDR1 SEHNR, CDR2 FQNEAQ (reference sequence). CDR3 DNA: TGTGCCAGCAGCTTGGGACTAGCGGGAAACACCGGGGAGCTGTTTTTT. Its protein is CASSLGLAGNTGELFF.